This T cell receptor beta chain was captured in a study of OX40 agonist ivuxolimab in advanced cancers. Overall study context: An agonistic anti-OX40 (CD134) antibody, ivuxolimab, was used to treat the patients. Patients with hepatocellular carcinoma, melanoma, renal cell or head and neck cancer made up the dose-escalation patients.

Study outcomes and limitations: CD8+ T cells were the subset that, on average, had more expanded clones than CD4+.

Concerning this clone: The target antigen is unknown.

The length of the CDR3 is 17 residues. Trimming cost V 4 bases and J 5 bases; bases outside gene matches: 14. Germline lookup yields CDR1 MGHRA and CDR2 YSYEKL. The data were produced by immunoSEQ multiplex PCR, yet TCRdb's version contains in-frame clones alone and is incomplete. The table includes 20,000 to 25,000 clones, approximately 90% detected once. The receptor's source is an adult with an advanced solid tumor such as melanoma, head and neck, liver or kidney cancer. The chain links TRBV4-1 to TRBJ2-1; 7 bases are a match to TRBD2. The sequencing here drew on CD4+ or CD8+ T cells sorted from blood, taken in a trial of the OX40 agonist ivuxolimab. This CDR3 reads CASSLPQGLVGDNEQFF. CDR3 bases: TGCGCCAGCAGCCTCCCGCAAGGACTAGTGGGTGACAATGAGCAGTTCTTC.